The TCR beta chain under discussion was sequenced for a study of control samples from healthy donors and cancer patients. Data came from immunoSEQ multiplex PCR; TCRdb stores just in-frame clones and leaves some out. The sample carries some 22,000 clones, 80% to 85% recorded once. In germline, CDR1 is KGHSH, CDR2 LQKENI. V was shortened by 3 bases and J by 3 bases, with 6 bases between the two germline ends. The CDR3 is made up of 13 amino acids. This chain links TRBV18 with TRBJ1-5; D is unclear. The source is a man in his sixties with colorectal cancer. Specimen: PBMCs. CDR3 DNA: TGTGCCAGCTCACCCAGCTTCAATCAGCCCCAGCATTTT. It yields the protein CASSPSFNQPQHF. Based on the CDR3 plus reference TRBV18 and TRBJ1-5, the full variable domain is NAGVMQNPRHLVRRRGQEARLRCSPMKGHSHVYWYRQLPEEGLKFMVYLQKENIIDESGMPKERFSAEFPKEGPSILRIQQVVRGDSAAYFCASSPSFNQPQHFGDGTRLSIL.